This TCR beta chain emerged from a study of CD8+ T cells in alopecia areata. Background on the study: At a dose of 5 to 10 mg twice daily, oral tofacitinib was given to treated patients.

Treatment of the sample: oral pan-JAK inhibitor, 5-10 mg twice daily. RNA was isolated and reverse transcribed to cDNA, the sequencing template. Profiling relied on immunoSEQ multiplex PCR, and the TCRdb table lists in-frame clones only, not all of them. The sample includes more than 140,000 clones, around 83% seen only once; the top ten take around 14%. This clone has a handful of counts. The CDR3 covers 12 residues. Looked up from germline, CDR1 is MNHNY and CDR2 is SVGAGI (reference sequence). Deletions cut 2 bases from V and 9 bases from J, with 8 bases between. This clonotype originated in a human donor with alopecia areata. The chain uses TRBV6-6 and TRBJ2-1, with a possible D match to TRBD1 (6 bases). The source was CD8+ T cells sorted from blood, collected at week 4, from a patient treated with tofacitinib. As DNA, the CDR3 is TGTGCCAGCAGTTACGGGACAAGTGAGCAGTTCTTC. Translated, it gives CASSYGTSEQFF.